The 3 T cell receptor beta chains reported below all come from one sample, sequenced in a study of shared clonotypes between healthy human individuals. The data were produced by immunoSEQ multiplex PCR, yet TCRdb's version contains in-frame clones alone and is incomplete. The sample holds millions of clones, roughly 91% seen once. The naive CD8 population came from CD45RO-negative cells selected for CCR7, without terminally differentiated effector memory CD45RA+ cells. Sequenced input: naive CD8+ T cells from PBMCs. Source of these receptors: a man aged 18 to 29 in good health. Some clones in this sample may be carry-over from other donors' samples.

For the CDR3, the DNA is TGTGCCAGAAGCCTACTCCGTCAGTGTGGGACTAGCGGGACCTACGAGCAGTACTTC. This codes for CARSLLRQCGTSGTYEQYF. The rearrangement uses TRBV5-3 and TRBJ2-7; TRBD2 aligns across 13 bases. TRBV5-3 is given ORF status, its function remaining uncertain. Losses at the gene ends were 4 bases for V and 2 bases for J; bases not matched to a gene: 15. The CDR3 extends over 19 amino acids.

The DNA for the CDR3 is TGCAGCGTTGAAGATCCCCAGGGGACAGGGGGCCGTGGCTACACCTTC. Translated, it gives CSVEDPQGTGGRGYTF. The chain links TRBV29-1 to TRBJ1-2, with 12 bases fitting TRBD1. Germline V gene data show CDR1 as SQVTM and CDR2 as ANQGSEA. The length of the CDR3 is 16 residues. V shed 0 bases and J 7 bases; nucleotides not matched to a gene: 9.

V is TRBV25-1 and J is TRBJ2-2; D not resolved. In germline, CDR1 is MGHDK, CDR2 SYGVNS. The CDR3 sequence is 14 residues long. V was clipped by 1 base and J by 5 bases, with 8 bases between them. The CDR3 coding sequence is TGTGCCAGCAGTGAATGGAGTGAGACCGGGGAGCTGTTTTTT. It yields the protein CASSEWSETGELFF.